Sequencing of this T cell receptor (beta chain) was carried out in a study of cytomegalovirus exposure and HLA in healthy donors. Study background: The early release's HLA-typed donors yielded 80 million to 95 million unique TCRs. Study-level findings and limits: Segments of the TCR beta V type were, in most cases, productive about 87% or about 30% of the time in an earlier analysis. There were reportedly fewer N-insertions in an Asian-associated ancestry cluster than the approximately 670-donor mean, in a later analysis.

The V and J ends lost 4 bases and 4 bases respectively, with 11 bases between them. Looked up from germline, CDR1 is SGHRS and CDR2 is YFSETQ. This CDR3 comprises 13 residues. Of note for this clone: Its specificity is unknown.

The study ran its PCR with 60 Vbeta and 13 Jbeta primers. Original data processing: Some 10 million of 75 million to 85 million unique TCR beta chains were shared, per a later count. Assay used: immunoSEQ multiplex PCR; TCRdb lists only in-frame clones, some missing. V, J and clone size were drawn from that table, and D and trimming were deduced from the DNA. The sample includes some 55,000 clones. The V call is TRBV5-1, the J call TRBJ1-2; D uncertain. The source material was PBMCs. This receptor was identified in a woman aged 35 to 49 in good health and CMV-seronegative. CDR3 in amino acids: CASSGGPSYGYTF. The CDR3 DNA reads TGCGCCAGCAGCGGCGGGCCCTCCTATGGCTACACCTTC.